This T cell receptor (beta chain) was documented in a study of blood T cell repertoires in COVID-19. Assay used: immunoSEQ multiplex PCR; TCRdb lists only in-frame clones, some missing. The table includes 250,000 to 300,000 clones, over 75% detected once. Specimen: PBMCs or T cells enriched from blood (not recorded which). The TCR sequence derives from a young man who had recovered from COVID-19.

CDR3 residues: CATSWQGSTEAFF. The CDR3 DNA reads as TGCGCCACTTCGTGGCAGGGGAGCACTGAAGCTTTCTTT. The V call is TRBV10-1, the J call TRBJ1-1; D is perhaps TRBD1 (6 bases). V lost 10 bases, J lost 4 bases, and 16 bases lay in between. The V gene's germline CDR1 is WNHNN and CDR2 SYGVQD (reference sequence). CDR3 length: 13 amino acids.